This entry lists 10 T cell receptor beta chains sequenced from one sample in a study of Graves' ophthalmopathy and Graves' hyperthyroidism. As the template, RNA transcripts were used to amplify TCR beta CDR3 regions. HTBI primers served in a first-round RT-PCR, which a second-round multiplex PCR followed. One entry per CDR3 protein, called by TCRdb with MiXCR from the multiplex PCR reads. This table holds roughly 170,000 distinct CDR3 sequences, 39% found once. Sequenced material: peripheral blood. The receptors were sampled from a man aged 25 to 40 with Graves' ophthalmopathy.

This chain joins TRBV7-8 and TRBJ2-7, with D possibly called TRBD1 or TRBD2 (6 bases each). The V end was cut by 1 base, the J end by 0 bases, with 13 bases between. Per the germline V gene, CDR1 is SGHVS and CDR2 is FQNEAQ. This CDR3 region has 16 residues. Here the CDR3 DNA reads TGTGCCAGCAGCTTAGTAGGGGGGAGTGGCTCCTACGAGCAGTACTTC. This codes for CASSLVGGSGSYEQYF.

This clonotype was seen ten or more times. The rearrangement joins TRBV7-3 to TRBJ1-1, with TRBD1 as a possible D gene (5 bases). Trimming removed 0 bases from V and 10 bases from J, with 12 bases in between. Germline-derived CDR1 and CDR2 are SGHTA and FQGTGA. CDR3 length equals 13 residues. The CDR3 is CASSLTGGGTAFF. Written as DNA, the CDR3 is TGTGCCAGCAGCTTAACCGGGGGGGGAACAGCTTTCTTT.

The J gene is TRBJ1-1, the V gene TRBV28; D is unclear. The CDR3 loop spans 16 amino acids. Germline CDR1 reads MDHEN; CDR2 reads SYDVKM. Trimming stripped 1 base from V and 1 base from J, with 13 bases between. As DNA, the CDR3 is TGTGCCAGCAGTTTATTCCGGGGATCCCCGAACACTGAAGCTTTCTTT. This codes for CASSLFRGSPNTEAFF.

This chain connects TRBV6-2 or TRBV6-3 to TRBJ1-1; D gene ambiguous. Trimming removed 6 bases from V and 2 bases from J, with 10 bases in between. This CDR3 comprises 13 residues. Germline lookup yields CDR1 MNHEY and CDR2 SVGEGT. CDR3 bases: TGTGCCAGCAGGTCACAGCTAAACACTGAAGCTTTCTTT. It translates to CASRSQLNTEAFF.

This clonotype has at least ten counts. The V call is TRBV30, the J call TRBJ1-2; possibly TRBD1 for D (6 bases). Trimming cost V 2 bases and J 8 bases, with 12 bases left between them. The CDR3 loop spans 12 amino acids. The germline V gene encodes CDR1 GTSNPN and CDR2 SVGIG (reference sequence). CDR3 DNA sequence: TGTGCCTGGAGTCAAAACAGGGACGGCTACACCTTC. Amino acids: CAWSQNRDGYTF.

This chain links TRBV30 with TRBJ2-7, with D perhaps TRBD1 (6 bases). The CDR3 consists of 15 residues. The V end was cut by 0 bases, the J end by 1 base, with 13 bases between. Germline CDR1 reads GTSNPN; CDR2 reads SVGIG (reference sequence). CDR3 DNA sequence: TGTGCCTGGAGTGTGGGCAGGGGCCAATCCTACGAGCAGTACTTC. It is translated as CAWSVGRGQSYEQYF.

CDR3 sequence reads: CASSYRGGDPSSGANVLTF. Written as DNA, the CDR3 is TGTGCCAGCAGTTACAGGGGAGGGGATCCCAGCTCTGGGGCCAACGTCCTGACTTTC. The chain uses TRBV6-2 or TRBV6-3 and TRBJ2-6; 7 nucleotides match TRBD2. The V segment lost 2 bases and the J segment 0 bases; nucleotides outside the gene matches: 10. Germline CDR1 reads MNHEY; CDR2 reads SVGEGT. There are 19 residues in the CDR3.

There are many counts of this clonotype. The chain recombines TRBV30 with TRBJ2-7, with D uncertain. V was trimmed by 1 base and J by 2 bases, leaving 6 bases between them. Germline-derived CDR1 and CDR2 are GTSNPN and SVGIG (reference sequence). This CDR3 contains 12 residues. Written as DNA, the CDR3 is TGTGCCTGGAGTGGCTACACCTACGAGCAGTACTTC. Protein product: CAWSGYTYEQYF. The full variable domain, rest sourced from reference TRBV30 and TRBJ2-7, is SQTIHQWPATLVQPVGSPLSLECTVEGTSNPNLYWYRQAAGRGLQLLFYSVGIGQISSEVPQNLSASRPQDRQFILSSKKLLLSDSGFYLCAWSGYTYEQYFGPGTRLTVT.

The chain uses TRBV6-1 and TRBJ2-7, with TRBD1 matching 7 bases. Germline V gene sequence: CDR1 MNHNS, CDR2 SASEGT. V was clipped by 6 bases and J by 6 bases; unmatched bases: 11. This CDR3 spans 14 amino acids. The CDR3 DNA reads as TGTGCCAGCAGACCCGCTCTGCCAGGGGGCGAGCAGTACTTC. It yields the protein CASRPALPGGEQYF.

The chain recombines TRBV11-1 with TRBJ1-3, with D possibly being TRBD1 (5 bases). V was trimmed by 5 bases and J by 2 bases, leaving 16 bases between them. CDR3 size: 16 residues. Germline lookup yields CDR1 SGHAT and CDR2 FQDESV (reference sequence). In DNA form, the CDR3 reads TGTGCCAGCAGCGCGGGACCTTACGGCACTGGAAACACCATATATTTT. Translated, it gives CASSAGPYGTGNTIYF. Using reference TRBV11-1 and TRBJ1-3 for the parts outside the CDR3, the full variable domain is EAEVAQSPRYKITEKSQAVAFWCDPISGHATLYWYRQILGQGPELLVQFQDESVVDDSQLPKDRFSAERLKGVDSTLKIQPAELGDSAMYLCASSAGPYGTGNTIYFGEGSWLTVV.